These 9 T cell receptor beta chains share one sample of origin, sequenced in a study of OX40 agonist ivuxolimab in advanced cancers. Profiled with immunoSEQ multiplex PCR; TCRdb holds only in-frame clones, not every one. In the table there are 70,000 to 80,000 clones, 81% of which are singletons. The specimen comprised CD4+ or CD8+ T cells sorted from blood, sampled in a trial of the OX40 agonist ivuxolimab. These receptors all come from an adult with an advanced solid tumor such as melanoma, head and neck, liver or kidney cancer.

The chain joins TRBV9 to TRBJ2-1, with D unclear. This CDR3 contains 8 residues. Germline CDR1 reads SGDLS; CDR2 reads YYNGEE. Trimming stripped 8 bases from V and 10 bases from J, with 4 bases between. The CDR3 DNA sequence: TGTGCCAGGCGGGAGCAGTTCTTC. Its protein product is CARREQFF.

This clone has a handful of counts. The chain carries TRBV5-4 and TRBJ2-3; D is undetermined. The CDR3 extends over 15 amino acids. The V end lost 0 bases, the J end lost 0 bases, and 8 bases lay between the germline ends. The germline gives CDR1 SGHNT, CDR2 YYREEE (reference sequence). CDR3 nucleotide sequence: TGTGCCAGCAGCTTGGTTGACCGGAGCACAGATACGCAGTATTTT. Amino acid sequence: CASSLVDRSTDTQYF.

The chain carries TRBV11-2 and TRBJ2-7; 13 bases map to TRBD2. CDR3 size: 16 residues. Germline V gene sequence: CDR1 SGHAT, CDR2 FQNNGV. J lost 4 bases, V lost 5 bases, and 8 bases had no gene match. The CDR3 here is CASSPRLAGGSYEQYF. For the CDR3, the DNA is TGTGCCAGCAGCCCAAGACTAGCGGGGGGTTCGTACGAGCAGTACTTC.

This clone has a handful of counts. The V and J genes are TRBV2 and TRBJ1-2; weak D call: TRBD1 (5 bases). Trimming took off 7 bases at V and 3 bases at J, with 12 bases between the two ends. Looked up from germline, CDR1 is SNHLY and CDR2 is FYNNEI. This CDR3 comprises 13 residues. The DNA for the CDR3 is TGTGCCAGCATCCAGGACACGTACTATGGCTACACCTTC. Its protein is CASIQDTYYGYTF.

This clone showed up just once. The chain has TRBV2 and TRBJ2-1, with D possibly being TRBD2 (6 bases). The CDR3 length is 12 residues. Trimming took 5 bases from V and 8 from J, leaving 10 bases between them. Germline assignment: CDR1 SNHLY and CDR2 FYNNEI. The CDR3 region has the DNA TGTGCCAGCAGTCCCGGGAGTTATGAGCAGTTCTTC. Its protein product is CASSPGSYEQFF.

The chain combines TRBV5-1 with TRBJ2-5; 8 nucleotides line up with TRBD1. CDR3 size: 15 residues. CDR1 is SGHRS and CDR2 is YFSETQ in the germline V gene. The V gene end was trimmed by 4 bases and the J gene end by 4 bases; junction bases not matched to a gene: 9. CDR3 nucleotides: TGCGCCAGCAGCAGGGACAGGAGAGCTAGAGAGACCCAGTACTTC. This codes for CASSRDRRARETQYF.

The V gene is TRBV4-1, the J gene TRBJ2-3, with D perhaps matching TRBD1 (6 bases). In germline, CDR1 is MGHRA, CDR2 YSYEKL. The CDR3 runs to 15 residues. The V end was cut by 4 bases, the J end by 0 bases, with 11 bases between. CDR3 DNA: TGCGCCAGCAGCCGAACAGGGAGTAGCACAGATACGCAGTATTTT. It specifies CASSRTGSSTDTQYF.

J is TRBJ1-2 and V is TRBV6-6; 12 nucleotides match TRBD1. The germline V gene encodes CDR1 MNHNY and CDR2 SVGAGI (reference sequence). The length of the CDR3 is 13 residues. V shed 6 bases, J shed 7 bases, and the junction held 3 bases outside the gene matches. CDR3: CASRGQGAGGYTF. The CDR3 region has the DNA TGTGCCAGCAGGGGACAGGGGGCAGGTGGCTACACCTTC.

This CDR3 reads CASSLLAGSSYNEQFF. As DNA, the CDR3 is TGCGCCAGCAGCCTACTAGCGGGCTCCTCCTACAATGAGCAGTTCTTC. The chain is built from TRBV5-1 and TRBJ2-1; 9 bases match TRBD2. The V segment lost 4 bases and the J segment 0 bases; nucleotides outside the gene matches: 5. Germline V gene sequence: CDR1 SGHRS, CDR2 YFSETQ. This CDR3 comprises 16 residues.